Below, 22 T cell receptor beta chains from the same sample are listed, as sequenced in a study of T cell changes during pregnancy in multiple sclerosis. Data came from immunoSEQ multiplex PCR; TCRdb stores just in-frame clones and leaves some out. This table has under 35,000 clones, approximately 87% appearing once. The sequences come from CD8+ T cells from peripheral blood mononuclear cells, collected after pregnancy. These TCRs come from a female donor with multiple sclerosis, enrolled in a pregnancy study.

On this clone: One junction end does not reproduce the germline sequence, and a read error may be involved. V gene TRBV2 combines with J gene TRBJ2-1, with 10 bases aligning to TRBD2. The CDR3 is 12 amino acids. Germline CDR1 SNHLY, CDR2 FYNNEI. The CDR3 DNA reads TGTGTCAGCGGGGGGGCCTACAATGAGCAGTTCTTC. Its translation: CVSGGAYNEQFF.

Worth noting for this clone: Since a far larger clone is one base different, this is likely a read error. The CDR3 spells CASSQAPGGSYEQYF. For the CDR3, the DNA is TGTGCCAGCAGCCAAGCCCCAGGGGGCTCCTACGAGCAGTACTTC. The V call is TRBV4-2, the J call TRBJ2-7; 7 bases match TRBD1. After removal of 1 base from V and 0 bases from J, the junction contained 3 bases not matched to a gene. Germline V gene sequence: CDR1 LGHNA, CDR2 YNFKEQ. CDR3 length: 15 amino acids.

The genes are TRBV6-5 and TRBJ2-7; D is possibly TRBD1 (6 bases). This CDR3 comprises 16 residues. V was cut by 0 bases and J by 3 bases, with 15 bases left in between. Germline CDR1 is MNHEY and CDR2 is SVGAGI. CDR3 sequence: CASSYSKQGIDYEQYF. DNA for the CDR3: TGTGCCAGCAGTTACTCGAAACAGGGAATAGACTACGAGCAGTACTTC.

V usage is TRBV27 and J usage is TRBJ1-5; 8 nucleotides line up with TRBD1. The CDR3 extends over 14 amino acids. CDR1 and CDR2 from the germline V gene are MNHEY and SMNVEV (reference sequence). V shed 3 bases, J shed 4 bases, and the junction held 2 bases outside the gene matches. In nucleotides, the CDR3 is TGTGCCAGCAGTTTTACAGGGGGAAATCAGCCCCAGCATTTT. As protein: CASSFTGGNQPQHF.

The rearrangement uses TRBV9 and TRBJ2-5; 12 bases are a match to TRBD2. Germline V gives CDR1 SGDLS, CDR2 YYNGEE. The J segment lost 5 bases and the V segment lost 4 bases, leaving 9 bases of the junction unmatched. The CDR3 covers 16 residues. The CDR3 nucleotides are TGTGCCAGCAGCTTTCTAGCGGGGGGGCCTAGGGAGACCCAGTACTTC. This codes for CASSFLAGGPRETQYF.

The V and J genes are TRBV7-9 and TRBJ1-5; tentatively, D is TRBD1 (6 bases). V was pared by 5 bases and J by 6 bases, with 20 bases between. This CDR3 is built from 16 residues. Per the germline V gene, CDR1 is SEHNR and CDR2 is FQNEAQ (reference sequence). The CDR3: CASSKGPRGGSQPQHF. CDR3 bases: TGTGCCAGCAGCAAAGGACCGAGGGGGGGTAGTCAGCCCCAGCATTTT. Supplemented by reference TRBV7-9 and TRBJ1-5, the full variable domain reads DTGVSQNPRHKITKRGQNVTFRCDPISEHNRLYWYRQTLGQGPEFLTYFQNEAQLEKSRLLSDRFSAERPKGSFSTLEIQRTEQGDSAMYLCASSKGPRGGSQPQHFGDGTRLSIL.

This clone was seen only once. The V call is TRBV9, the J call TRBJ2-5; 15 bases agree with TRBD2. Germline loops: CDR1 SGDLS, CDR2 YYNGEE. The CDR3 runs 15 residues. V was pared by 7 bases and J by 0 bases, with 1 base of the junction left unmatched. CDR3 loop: CASGTSGGYQETQYF. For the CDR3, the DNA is TGTGCCAGCGGGACTAGCGGGGGGTACCAAGAGACCCAGTACTTC.

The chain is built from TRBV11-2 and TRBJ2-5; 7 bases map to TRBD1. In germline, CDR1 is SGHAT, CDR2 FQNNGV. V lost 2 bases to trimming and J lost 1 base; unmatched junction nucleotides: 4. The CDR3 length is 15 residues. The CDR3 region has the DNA TGTGCCAGCAGCTTAAGGAACAGGGGCCAAGAGACCCAGTACTTC. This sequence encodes CASSLRNRGQETQYF. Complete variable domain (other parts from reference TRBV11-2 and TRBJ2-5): EAGVAQSPRYKIIEKRQSVAFWCNPISGHATLYWYQQILGQGPKLLIQFQNNGVVDDSQLPKDRFSAERLKGVDSTLKIQPAKLEDSAVYLCASSLRNRGQETQYFGPGTRLLVL.

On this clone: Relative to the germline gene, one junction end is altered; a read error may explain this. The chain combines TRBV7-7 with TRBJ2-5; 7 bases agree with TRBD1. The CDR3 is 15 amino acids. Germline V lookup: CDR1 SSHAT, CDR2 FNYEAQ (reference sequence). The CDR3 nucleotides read TGTGCTAGCAGCCCCCCCCTAGGGGGCCCGGAGACCCAGTACTTC. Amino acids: CASSPPLGGPETQYF.

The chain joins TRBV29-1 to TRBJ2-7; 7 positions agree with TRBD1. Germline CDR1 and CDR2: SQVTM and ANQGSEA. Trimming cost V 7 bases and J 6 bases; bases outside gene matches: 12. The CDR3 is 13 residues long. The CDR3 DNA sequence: TGCAGCGGCTGGGACAGCCTGAGAACCGAGCAGTACTTC. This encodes CSGWDSLRTEQYF.

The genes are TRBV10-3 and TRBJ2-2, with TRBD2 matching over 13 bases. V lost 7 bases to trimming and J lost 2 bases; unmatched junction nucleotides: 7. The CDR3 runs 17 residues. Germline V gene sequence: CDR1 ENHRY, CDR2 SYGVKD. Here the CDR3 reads CAITWTSGGLNTGELFF. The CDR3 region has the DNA TGTGCCATCACTTGGACTAGCGGGGGCCTAAACACCGGGGAGCTGTTTTTT.

The CDR3 nucleotides read TGTGCCAGCAGCGGGGGGCATCCTGGAAACACCATATATTTT. Translated: CASSGGHPGNTIYF. This rearrangement joins TRBV9 to TRBJ1-3, with D possibly being TRBD1 (6 bases). The V gene lost 3 bases and the J gene lost 2 bases, with 9 bases spanning the gap. The CDR3 is 14 amino acids. Germline CDR1 is SGDLS and CDR2 is YYNGEE. The full variable domain, rest sourced from reference TRBV9 and TRBJ1-3, is DSGVTQTPKHLITATGQRVTLRCSPRSGDLSVYWYQQSLDQGLQFLIQYYNGEERAKGNILERFSAQQFPDLHSELNLSSLELGDSALYFCASSGGHPGNTIYFGEGSWLTVV.

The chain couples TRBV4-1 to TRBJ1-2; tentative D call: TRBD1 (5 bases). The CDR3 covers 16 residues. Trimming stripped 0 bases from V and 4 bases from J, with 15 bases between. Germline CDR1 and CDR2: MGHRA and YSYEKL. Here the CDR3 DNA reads TGCGCCAGCAGCCAAGAAGATCGGTCCAGGGCCTATGGCTACACCTTC. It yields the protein CASSQEDRSRAYGYTF.

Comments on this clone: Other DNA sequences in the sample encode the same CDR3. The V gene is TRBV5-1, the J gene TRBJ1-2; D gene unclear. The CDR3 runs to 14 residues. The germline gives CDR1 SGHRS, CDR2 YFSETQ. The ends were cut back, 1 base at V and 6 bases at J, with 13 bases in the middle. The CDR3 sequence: CASSLRVTGDGYTF. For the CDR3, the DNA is TGCGCCAGCAGCTTGCGTGTTACCGGGGATGGCTACACCTTC.

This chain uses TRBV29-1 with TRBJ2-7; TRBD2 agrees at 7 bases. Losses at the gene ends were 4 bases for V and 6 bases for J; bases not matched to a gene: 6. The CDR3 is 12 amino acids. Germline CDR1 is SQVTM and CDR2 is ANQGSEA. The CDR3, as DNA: TGCAGCGTTGGCGGACTAGGACGCGAGCAGTACTTC. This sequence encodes CSVGGLGREQYF.

The CDR3 reads CASSAGQWHEQFF. As DNA, the CDR3 is TGTGCCAGCAGCGCCGGACAGTGGCATGAGCAGTTCTTC. This sequence joins TRBV7-9 and TRBJ2-1; a weak D match, TRBD1 (6 bases). V was shortened by 5 bases and J by 8 bases, with 13 bases between the two germline ends. Germline V CDR1 and CDR2: SEHNR, FQNEAQ (reference sequence). The CDR3 consists of 13 residues.

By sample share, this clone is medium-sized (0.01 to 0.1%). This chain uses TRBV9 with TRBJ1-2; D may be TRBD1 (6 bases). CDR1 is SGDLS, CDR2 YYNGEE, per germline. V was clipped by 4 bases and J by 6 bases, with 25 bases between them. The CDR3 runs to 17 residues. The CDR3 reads CASSIQRGHREPDGYTF. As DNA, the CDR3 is TGTGCCAGCAGCATCCAGAGGGGCCACAGGGAACCTGATGGCTACACCTTC.

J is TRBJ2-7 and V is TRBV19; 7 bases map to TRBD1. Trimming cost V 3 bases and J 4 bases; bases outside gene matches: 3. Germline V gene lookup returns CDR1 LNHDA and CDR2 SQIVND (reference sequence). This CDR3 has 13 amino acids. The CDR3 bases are TGTGCCAGTAGTATTGGACAGGCTTACGAGCAGTACTTC. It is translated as CASSIGQAYEQYF.

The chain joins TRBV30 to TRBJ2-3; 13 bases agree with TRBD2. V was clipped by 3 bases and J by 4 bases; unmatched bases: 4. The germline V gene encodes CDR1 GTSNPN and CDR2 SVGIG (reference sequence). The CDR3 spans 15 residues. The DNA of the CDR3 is TGTGCCTGGAGGGCACTAGCGGGGGGGCCAGATACGCAGTATTTT. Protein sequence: CAWRALAGGPDTQYF.

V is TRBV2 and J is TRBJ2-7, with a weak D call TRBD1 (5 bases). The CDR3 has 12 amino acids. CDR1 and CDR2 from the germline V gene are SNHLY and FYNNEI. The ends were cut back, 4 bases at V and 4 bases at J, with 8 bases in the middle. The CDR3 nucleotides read TGTGCCAGCAGTGGGACATTTTACGAGCAGTACTTC. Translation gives CASSGTFYEQYF.

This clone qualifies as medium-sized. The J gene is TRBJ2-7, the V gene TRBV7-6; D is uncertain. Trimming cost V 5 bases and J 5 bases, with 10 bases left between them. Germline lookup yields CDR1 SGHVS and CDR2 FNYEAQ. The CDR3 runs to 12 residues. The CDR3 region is CASSHGLNEQYF. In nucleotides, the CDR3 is TGTGCCAGCAGCCATGGGCTCAACGAGCAGTACTTC. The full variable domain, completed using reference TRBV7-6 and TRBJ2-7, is GAGVSQSPRYKVTKRGQDVALRCDPISGHVSLYWYRQALGQGPEFLTYFNYEAQQDKSGLPNDRFSAERPEGSISTLTIQRTEQRDSAMYRCASSHGLNEQYFGPGTRLTVT.

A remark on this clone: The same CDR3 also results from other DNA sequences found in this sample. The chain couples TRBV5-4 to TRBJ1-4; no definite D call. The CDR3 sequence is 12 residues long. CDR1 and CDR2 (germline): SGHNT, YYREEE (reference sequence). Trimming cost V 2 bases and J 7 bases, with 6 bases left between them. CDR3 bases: TGTGCCAGCAGCTTACGAGGTGAAAAACTGTTTTTT. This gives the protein CASSLRGEKLFF.